A single sample is the source of the 25 T cell receptor beta chains below, sequenced in a study of response to subunit inactivated influenza vaccine. Each CDR3 protein gets one entry after TCRdb re-called the RT-PCR reads with MiXCR. This table has roughly 670,000 distinct CDR3 sequences, around 15% appearing once. Sample: PBMCs from blood, taken 14 to 15 days before vaccination. These TCRs come from a man aged 50 to 59 who received an inactivated influenza vaccine.

This clonotype occurred a few times. The DNA for the CDR3 is TGTGCCAGCAGTTACACTAATGAGCAGTTCTTC. Its translation: CASSYTNEQFF. The chain employs TRBV6-6 and TRBJ2-1; D not resolved. This CDR3 contains 11 residues. V was clipped by 2 bases and J by 7 bases, with 3 bases between them. The germline V gene encodes CDR1 MNHNY and CDR2 SVGAGI (reference sequence).

This clonotype has at least ten counts. The chain is built from TRBV5-1 and TRBJ2-3; maybe TRBD2 (6 bases). This CDR3 region has 13 residues. Trimming took 4 bases from V and 3 from J, leaving 9 bases between them. The germline V gene has CDR1 SGHRS and CDR2 YFSETQ. CDR3 nucleotides: TGCGCCAGCAGCCCGGGAGATACAGATACGCAGTATTTT. The encoded protein is CASSPGDTDTQYF.

The rearrangement uses TRBV20-1 and TRBJ2-2; 7 bases agree with TRBD2. The J segment lost 0 bases and the V segment lost 6 bases, leaving 13 bases of the junction unmatched. CDR1 is DFQATT, CDR2 SNEGSKA, per germline (reference sequence). There are 17 residues in the CDR3. CDR3 protein: CSAIGTTTSANTGELFF. The CDR3 nucleotides are TGCAGTGCCATAGGGACTACTACTAGCGCGAACACCGGGGAGCTGTTTTTT.

The V call is TRBV20-1, the J call TRBJ1-1; 7 nucleotides match TRBD1. CDR1 DFQATT and CDR2 SNEGSKA come from the germline V gene (reference sequence). The CDR3 has 13 residues. V lost 6 bases and J lost 5; bases outside the gene matches: 9. The CDR3 bases are TGCAGTGCCCAGACAGGGCGACGTACTGAAGCTTTCTTT. This translates into CSAQTGRRTEAFF.

This chain connects TRBV7-9 to TRBJ1-2; D is unclear. Between the trimmed V and J ends, which lost 2 bases and 8 bases, there was a span of 15 bases. The CDR3 consists of 14 residues. Germline V gene sequence: CDR1 SEHNR, CDR2 FQNEAQ (reference sequence). The CDR3 sequence is CASSLTADGPGYTF. The CDR3 DNA sequence: TGTGCCAGCAGCTTAACCGCCGACGGCCCGGGCTACACCTTC.

The rearrangement joins TRBV15 to TRBJ1-1; TRBD1 might be the D (6 bases). Trimming removed 0 bases from V and 1 base from J, with 18 bases in between. This CDR3 has 18 amino acids. The germline V gene encodes CDR1 LNHNV and CDR2 YYDKDF (reference sequence). In nucleotides, the CDR3 is TGTGCCACCAGCAGAGATTCCCGGTCATACAGGGAGAACACTGAAGCTTTCTTT. Its protein product is CATSRDSRSYRENTEAFF.

The chain has TRBV2 and TRBJ2-7; 9 nucleotides agree with TRBD2. The CDR3 contains 14 residues. Germline V lookup: CDR1 SNHLY, CDR2 FYNNEI. V was pared by 11 bases and J by 2 bases, with 10 bases of the junction left unmatched. CDR3 protein: CAGGRGGGAYEQYF. The CDR3 coding sequence is TGTGCCGGTGGTCGGGGCGGGGGGGCCTACGAGCAGTACTTC.

This rearrangement joins TRBV3-1 to TRBJ1-6; D unresolved. Trimming took off 2 bases at V and 5 bases at J, with 16 bases between the two ends. The CDR3 has 17 residues. CDR1 LGHDT and CDR2 YNNKEL come from the germline V gene (reference sequence). The CDR3 protein is CASSQPPAGSHNSPLHF. The CDR3 DNA is TGTGCCAGCAGCCAACCACCCGCGGGCAGTCATAATTCACCCCTCCACTTT.

The chain couples TRBV5-1 to TRBJ2-1, with 11 bases lining up with TRBD2. J was trimmed by 4 bases and V by 2 bases; bases with no gene match: 8. CDR1 is SGHRS, CDR2 YFSETQ, per germline. The CDR3 length is 17 residues. CDR3 sequence reads: CASSFGLAGRGYNEQFF. The CDR3 DNA reads as TGCGCCAGCAGCTTCGGACTAGCGGGCAGAGGGTACAATGAGCAGTTCTTC.

This clonotype came up a few times. The rearrangement joins TRBV4-3 to TRBJ2-7; TRBD1 matches at 9 bases. This CDR3 contains 15 residues. Germline V gene lookup returns CDR1 LGHNA and CDR2 YSLEER. Unmatched junction bases numbered 7, after V lost 0 bases and J lost 7 bases. CDR3 bases: TGCGCCAGCAGCCAAGATCCAGGACAGGGGTGGGAGCAGTACTTC. It codes for CASSQDPGQGWEQYF.

This clonotype was recorded many times. V usage is TRBV12-3 or TRBV12-4 and J usage is TRBJ2-7; 11 bases map to TRBD1. The J segment lost 2 bases and the V segment lost 6 bases, leaving 3 bases of the junction unmatched. The CDR3 runs 14 residues. The CDR3: CASRPGQGAYEQYF. The CDR3 DNA is TGTGCCAGCAGACCGGGACAGGGGGCCTACGAGCAGTACTTC.

The chain recombines TRBV4-1 with TRBJ2-1; D is uncertain. CDR1 and CDR2 from the germline V gene are MGHRA and YSYEKL. The CDR3 covers 15 residues. Trimming stripped 1 base from V and 2 bases from J, with 9 bases between. DNA for the CDR3: TGCGCCAGCAGCCAAGTCGGTATCGCCTACAATGAGCAGTTCTTC. It yields the protein CASSQVGIAYNEQFF.

This clonotype was counted ten times or more. V and J are TRBV29-1 and TRBJ1-2; tentatively, D is TRBD1 (5 bases). V was clipped by 5 bases and J by 8 bases, with 18 bases between them. CDR1 and CDR2 (germline): SQVTM, ANQGSEA. This CDR3 is 13 amino acids long. The CDR3 region has the DNA TGCAGCGTTTTGGGACTGGGCCCGGCGGGCTACACCTTC. Its protein is CSVLGLGPAGYTF.

This clonotype was counted between two and nine times. This chain joins TRBV7-9 and TRBJ1-4; D remains ambiguous. This CDR3 is 14 amino acids long. Germline-derived CDR1 and CDR2 are SEHNR and FQNEAQ (reference sequence). The V gene lost 0 bases and the J gene lost 2 bases, with 4 bases spanning the gap. CDR3 protein: CASSLALTNEKLFF. The CDR3, as DNA: TGTGCCAGCAGCTTAGCACTGACTAATGAAAAACTGTTTTTT.

The J gene is TRBJ1-4, the V gene TRBV28; 8 bases line up with TRBD1. Per germline, CDR1 MDHEN and CDR2 SYDVKM. The J segment lost 13 bases and the V segment lost 4 bases, leaving 11 bases of the junction unmatched. The CDR3 is 14 amino acids. Here the CDR3 reads CASSSLTRTGTLFF. The CDR3 DNA follows: TGTGCCAGCAGTTCTCTAACAAGGACAGGGACACTGTTTTTT.

This clonotype was observed a few times. The chain links TRBV29-1 to TRBJ2-5; D is perhaps TRBD2 (5 bases). The V gene's germline CDR1 is SQVTM and CDR2 ANQGSEA. Trimming cost V 4 bases and J 7 bases, with 7 bases left between them. This CDR3 contains 10 residues. The CDR3 is CSVVEGTQYF. Here the CDR3 DNA reads TGCAGCGTTGTAGAGGGGACCCAGTACTTC.

The genes are TRBV7-8 and TRBJ2-2; the D gene is possibly TRBD2 (6 bases). Trimming pared 4 bases from V and 7 bases from J, leaving 10 bases between. The germline V gene encodes CDR1 SGHVS and CDR2 FQNEAQ. The CDR3 has 13 amino acids. The CDR3 region has the DNA TGTGCCAGCAGCTCGAGGGGAGGCGGGGAGCTGTTTTTT. Its translation: CASSSRGGGELFF.

This clonotype was seen more than once but under ten times. The CDR3 bases are TGTGCCAGCAGCGTAAGGCCCTACAATGAGCAGTTCTTC. Translating it yields CASSVRPYNEQFF. The gene calls are TRBV9 and TRBJ2-1; D call uncertain. The ends were cut back, 1 base at V and 2 bases at J, with 4 bases in the middle. The CDR3 has 13 amino acids. Looked up from germline, CDR1 is SGDLS and CDR2 is YYNGEE.

This clonotype was recorded at least ten times. This sequence joins TRBV5-1 and TRBJ1-1, with D perhaps TRBD1 (5 bases). The CDR3 covers 13 residues. V lost 4 bases to trimming and J lost 5 bases, with 12 bases between them. Germline CDR1 is SGHRS and CDR2 is YFSETQ. The CDR3 bases are TGCGCCAGCAGCCCCCTCGGGGGTACTGAAGCTTTCTTT. It encodes CASSPLGGTEAFF.

This clonotype was counted ten times or more. V and J are TRBV11-2 and TRBJ2-1; D could derive from TRBD1 or TRBD2 (5 bases each). The CDR3 has 13 amino acids. Germline values: CDR1 SGHAT, CDR2 FQNNGV. V was shortened by 5 bases and J by 5 bases, with 10 bases between the two germline ends. Here the CDR3 DNA reads TGTGCCAGCAGCCGGGACGGAAACAATGAGCAGTTCTTC. Residues: CASSRDGNNEQFF.

The genes are TRBV20-1 and TRBJ1-1; tentative D call: TRBD1 (6 bases). The CDR3 consists of 14 residues. Looked up from germline, CDR1 is DFQATT and CDR2 is SNEGSKA (reference sequence). Trimming took 1 base from V and 1 from J, leaving 10 bases between them. CDR3 in amino acids: CSARVGAGNTEAFF. The CDR3 nucleotides are TGCAGTGCTAGAGTGGGGGCGGGGAACACTGAAGCTTTCTTT.

This clonotype was found a few times. The V call is TRBV6-2 or TRBV6-3, the J call TRBJ2-6; D remains unclear. V lost 2 bases, J lost 3 bases, and 8 bases lay in between. This CDR3 has 15 residues. Germline V gene lookup returns CDR1 MNHEY and CDR2 SVGEGT. The CDR3 protein is CASSYGEGGANVLTF. The CDR3 coding sequence is TGTGCCAGCAGTTACGGGGAAGGTGGGGCCAACGTCCTGACTTTC.

The chain uses TRBV30 and TRBJ2-2; D is tentatively TRBD1 or TRBD2 (5 bases each). V was shortened by 3 bases and J by 1 base, with 15 bases between the two germline ends. The CDR3 extends over 16 amino acids. CDR1 GTSNPN and CDR2 SVGIG come from the germline V gene (reference sequence). For the CDR3, the DNA is TGTGCCTGGAGCTCGCCGGGACCCCGGAACACCGGGGAGCTGTTTTTT. Residues: CAWSSPGPRNTGELFF.

There are a few counts of this clonotype. J is TRBJ2-3 and V is TRBV27; TRBD1 or TRBD2 may be the D gene (5 bases each). V lost 8 bases and J 8 bases, leaving 20 bases between the germline ends. From germline, CDR1 is MNHEY and CDR2 SMNVEV (reference sequence). The CDR3 extends over 14 amino acids. CDR3 amino acids: CASSQRGVQGTQYF. The DNA of the CDR3 is TGTGCCAGCTCCCAACGAGGGGTTCAGGGTACGCAGTATTTT.

The CDR3 nucleotides read TGTGCCAGCAGTCTCCATCGCAGGACCAATTCACCCCTCCACTTT. Its translation is CASSLHRRTNSPLHF. This chain connects TRBV14 to TRBJ1-6; D not certain. V lost 6 bases and J 7 bases, leaving 16 bases between the germline ends. There are 15 residues in the CDR3. The V gene's germline CDR1 is SGHDN and CDR2 FVKESK.